This entry is about one TCR beta chain. Allocation to cohorts depended on clinical history reported by the participants. Source study methods: Reference gene primer amplification in the assay estimated nucleated cell counts. Here immunoSEQ multiplex PCR was the method, and the copy in TCRdb shows in-frame clones only, minus some. The V and J calls and clone size are taken from that table; D and trimming were inferred from the DNA. The sample records over 110,000 clones, more than 70% being singletons. This sample stems from a study of blood T cell repertoires in COVID-19. About the study: Sites across the United States, Italy and Spain contributed samples from acute and convalescent COVID-19.

This clonotype was sampled from a man in his forties with acute COVID-19. The specimen was PBMCs or T cells enriched from blood (not recorded which).

The chain's CDR3 is CASSLGTGDPTNEKLFF. The CDR3 DNA reads TGCGCCAGCAGCTTAGGGACAGGCGACCCAACTAATGAAAAACTGTTTTTT. This rearrangement joins TRBV5-1 to TRBJ1-4; TRBD1 agrees at 8 bases. V trimming: 2 bases; J trimming: 0 bases; junction bases outside the gene matches: 6. This CDR3 has 17 amino acids. Germline V gene lookup returns CDR1 SGHRS and CDR2 YFSETQ.